These 3 T cell receptor beta chains share one sample of origin, sequenced in a study of blood T cell repertoires in COVID-19. Measured with immunoSEQ multiplex PCR; TCRdb has only the in-frame clones, and not every one. This table holds some 220,000 clones, around 85% found once. The sequencing input was PBMCs or T cells enriched from blood (not recorded which). These receptors all stem from a woman aged 40 to 49 with acute COVID-19.

The gene calls are TRBV5-5 and TRBJ2-1; possibly TRBD2 for D (5 bases). Deletions cut 4 bases from V and 3 bases from J, with 14 bases between. The germline V gene has CDR1 SGHKS and CDR2 YYEKEE (reference sequence). CDR3 length: 15 residues. The CDR3 sequence is CASSPGGLIYNEQFF. CDR3 in DNA: TGTGCCAGCAGCCCGGGTGGACTCATCTACAATGAGCAGTTCTTC.

The chain links TRBV6-6 to TRBJ2-7; 11 bases are a match to TRBD2. CDR1 and CDR2 from the germline V gene are MNHNY and SVGAGI (reference sequence). This CDR3 region has 15 residues. J gave up 3 bases and V 5 bases, and 6 bases lay outside the gene matches. CDR3 nucleotide sequence: TGTGCCAGCAGTGCCCAGACTAGCGGGAACTACGAGCAGTACTTC. This translates into CASSAQTSGNYEQYF.

This sequence joins TRBV3-1 (or the pseudogene TRBV3-2) and TRBJ2-1; D remains ambiguous. The CDR3 extends over 11 amino acids. CDR1 and CDR2 (germline): LGHDT, YNNKEL (reference sequence). Between the trimmed V and J ends, which lost 1 base and 8 bases, there was a span of 3 bases. The CDR3 spells CASSQVYEQFF. DNA for the CDR3: TGTGCCAGCAGCCAAGTCTATGAGCAGTTCTTC.